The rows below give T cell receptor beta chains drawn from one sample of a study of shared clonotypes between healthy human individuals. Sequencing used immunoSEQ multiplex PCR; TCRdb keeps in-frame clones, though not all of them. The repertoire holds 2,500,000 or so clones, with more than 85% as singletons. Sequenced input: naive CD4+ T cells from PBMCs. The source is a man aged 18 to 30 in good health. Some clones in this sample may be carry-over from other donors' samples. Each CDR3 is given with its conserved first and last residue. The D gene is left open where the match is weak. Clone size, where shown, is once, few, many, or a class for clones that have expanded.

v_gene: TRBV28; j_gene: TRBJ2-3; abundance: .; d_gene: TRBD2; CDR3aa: CASSLTARGGGDTQYF; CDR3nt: TGTGCCAGCTCCCTAACTGCGCGGGGGGGAGGGGATACGCAGTATTTT
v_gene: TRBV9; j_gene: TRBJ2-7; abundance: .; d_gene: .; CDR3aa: CASSVGAGGMNSYEQYF; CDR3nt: TGTGCCAGCAGCGTAGGAGCAGGGGGGATGAACTCCTACGAGCAGTACTTC
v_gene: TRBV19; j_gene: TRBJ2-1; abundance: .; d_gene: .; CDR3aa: CASTPYRGRHNEQFF; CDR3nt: TGTGCCAGTACCCCTTACCGAGGGCGGCACAATGAGCAGTTCTTC
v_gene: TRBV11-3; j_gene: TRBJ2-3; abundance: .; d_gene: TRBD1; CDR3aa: CASSFYYSGTGTDTQYF; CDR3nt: TGTGCCAGCAGCTTCTACTATTCCGGGACAGGCACAGATACGCAGTATTTT
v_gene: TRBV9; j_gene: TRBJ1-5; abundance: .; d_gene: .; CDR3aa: CASGGEYQPQHF; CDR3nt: TGTGCCAGCGGGGGAGAGTACCAGCCCCAGCATTTT
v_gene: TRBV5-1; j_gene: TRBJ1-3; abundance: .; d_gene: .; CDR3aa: CASRARDTSGNTIYF; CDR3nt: TGCGCCAGCAGAGCGAGGGACACTTCTGGAAACACCATATATTTT
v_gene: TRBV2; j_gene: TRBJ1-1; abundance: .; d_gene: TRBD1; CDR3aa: CASSAQGVLNTEAFF; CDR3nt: TGTGCCAGCAGTGCCCAGGGGGTGTTGAACACTGAAGCTTTCTTT
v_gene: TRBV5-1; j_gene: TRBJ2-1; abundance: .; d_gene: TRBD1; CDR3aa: CASSLRRGRLNEQFF; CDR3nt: TGCGCCAGCAGCTTACGCAGGGGGCGTCTCAATGAGCAGTTCTTC
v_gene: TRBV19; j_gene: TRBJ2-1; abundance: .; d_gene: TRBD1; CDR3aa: CASSIVGQGVQDEQFF; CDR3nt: TGTGCCAGTAGTATAGTGGGACAGGGAGTACAAGATGAGCAGTTCTTC
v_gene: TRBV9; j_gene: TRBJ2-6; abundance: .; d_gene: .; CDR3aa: CASSTSRRSGANVLTF; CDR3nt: TGTGCCAGCAGCACGAGCAGGCGCTCTGGGGCCAACGTCCTGACTTTC
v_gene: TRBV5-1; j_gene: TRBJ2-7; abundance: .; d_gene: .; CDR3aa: CASSARGHYSYEQYF; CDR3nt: TGCGCCAGCAGCGCCAGGGGCCACTACTCCTACGAGCAGTACTTC
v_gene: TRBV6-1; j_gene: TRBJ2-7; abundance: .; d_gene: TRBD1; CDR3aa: CASTFGGQGSYEQYF; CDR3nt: TGTGCCAGCACCTTTGGCGGACAGGGATCCTACGAGCAGTACTTC
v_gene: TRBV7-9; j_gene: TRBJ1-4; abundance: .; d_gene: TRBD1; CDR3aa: CASSLRQGDEKLFF; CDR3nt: TGTGCCAGCAGCTTGCGACAGGGAGATGAAAAACTGTTTTTT
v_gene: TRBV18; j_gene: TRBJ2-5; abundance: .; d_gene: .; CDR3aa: CASSSRGETQYF; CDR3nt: TGTGCCAGCTCATCAAGGGGAGAGACCCAGTACTTC
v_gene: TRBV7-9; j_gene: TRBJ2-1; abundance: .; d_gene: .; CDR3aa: CASSPLRPGSYNEQFF; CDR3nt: TGTGCCAGCAGCCCGCTCCGACCTGGCTCCTACAATGAGCAGTTCTTC
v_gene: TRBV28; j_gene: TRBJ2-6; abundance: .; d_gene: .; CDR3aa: CASSFGPGFHLSGANVLTF; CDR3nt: TGTGCCAGCAGTTTTGGGCCGGGATTCCATCTATCTGGGGCCAACGTCCTGACTTTC
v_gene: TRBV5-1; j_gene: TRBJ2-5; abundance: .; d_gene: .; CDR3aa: CASSFSGASGETQYF; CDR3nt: TGCGCCAGCAGCTTTTCGGGAGCATCGGGGGAGACCCAGTACTTC
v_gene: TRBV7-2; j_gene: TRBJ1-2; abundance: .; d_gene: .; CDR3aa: CASSRQVAGSYGYTF; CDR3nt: TGTGCCAGCAGCCGTCAGGTGGCAGGGAGCTATGGCTACACCTTC
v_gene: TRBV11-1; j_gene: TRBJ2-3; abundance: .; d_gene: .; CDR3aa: CASSPPLARTDTQYF; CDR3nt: TGTGCCAGCAGCCCCCCCCTAGCGCGCACAGATACGCAGTATTTT
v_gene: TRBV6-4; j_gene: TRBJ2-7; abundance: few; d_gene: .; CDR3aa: CASRGDYRGGEQYF; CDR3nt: TGTGCCAGCAGAGGAGACTACCGGGGCGGCGAGCAGTACTTC
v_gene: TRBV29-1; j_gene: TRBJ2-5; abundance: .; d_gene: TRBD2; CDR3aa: CSAKGTKREPHGETQYF; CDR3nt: TGCAGCGCGAAGGGGACTAAGCGGGAGCCTCACGGGGAGACCCAGTACTTC
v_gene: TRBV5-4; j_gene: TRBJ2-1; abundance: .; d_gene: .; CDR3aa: CASSSKLGPIETYNEQFF; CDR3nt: TGTGCCAGCAGCTCCAAGCTGGGACCGATCGAAACCTACAATGAGCAGTTCTTC
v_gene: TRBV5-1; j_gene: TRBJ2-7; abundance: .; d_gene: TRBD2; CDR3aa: CASSLATLAGAYEQYF; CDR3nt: TGCGCCAGCAGCTTGGCCACCCTAGCGGGAGCCTACGAGCAGTACTTC
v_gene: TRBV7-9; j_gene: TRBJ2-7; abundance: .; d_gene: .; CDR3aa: CASGLFGAEQYF; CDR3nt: TGTGCCAGCGGGCTTTTTGGCGCCGAGCAGTACTTC
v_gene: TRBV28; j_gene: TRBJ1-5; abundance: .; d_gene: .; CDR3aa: CASNQVGGINQPQHF; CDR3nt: TGTGCCAGCAATCAGGTGGGGGGAATCAATCAGCCCCAGCATTTT
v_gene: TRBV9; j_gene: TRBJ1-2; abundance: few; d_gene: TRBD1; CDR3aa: CASSLNRGDYGYTF; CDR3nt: TGTGCCAGCAGCCTTAACAGGGGGGACTATGGCTACACCTTC
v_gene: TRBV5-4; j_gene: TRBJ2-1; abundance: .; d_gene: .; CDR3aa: CASRADTSFYNEQFF; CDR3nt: TGTGCCAGCAGGGCAGACACTAGCTTCTACAATGAGCAGTTCTTC
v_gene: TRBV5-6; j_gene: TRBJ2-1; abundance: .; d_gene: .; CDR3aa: CASSLGPLSSYNEQFF; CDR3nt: TGTGCCAGCAGCTTGGGGCCGTTGAGCTCCTACAATGAGCAGTTCTTC
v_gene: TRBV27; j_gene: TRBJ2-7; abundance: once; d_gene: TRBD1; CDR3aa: CASSLLNRGRFEQYF; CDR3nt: TGTGCCAGCAGTTTATTAAACAGGGGGCGCTTCGAGCAGTACTTC
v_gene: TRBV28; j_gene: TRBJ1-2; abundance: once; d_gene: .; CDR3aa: CASSLNRVYGYTF; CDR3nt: TGTGCCAGCAGTTTAAACAGGGTCTATGGCTACACCTTC
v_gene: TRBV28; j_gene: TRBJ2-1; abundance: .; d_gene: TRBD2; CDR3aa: CASSRILAGVFSYNEQFF; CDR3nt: TGTGCCAGCAGTAGAATACTAGCGGGAGTTTTCTCTTACAATGAGCAGTTCTTC
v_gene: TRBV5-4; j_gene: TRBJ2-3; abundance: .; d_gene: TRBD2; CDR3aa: CASSLPGLAGRADTQYF; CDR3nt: TGTGCCAGCAGCTTACCGGGACTAGCGGGAAGGGCAGATACGCAGTATTTT
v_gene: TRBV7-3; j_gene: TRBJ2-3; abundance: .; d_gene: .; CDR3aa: CASSGTGTRTSTDTQYF; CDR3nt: TGTGCCAGCAGCGGAACCGGGACTCGCACTAGCACAGATACGCAGTATTTT
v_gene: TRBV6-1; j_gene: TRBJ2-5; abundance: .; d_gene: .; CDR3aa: CASSAGETQYF; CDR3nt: TGTGCCAGCAGTGCAGGGGAGACCCAGTACTTC
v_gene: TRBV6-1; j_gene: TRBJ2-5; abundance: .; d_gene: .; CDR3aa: CASSAGAARQETQYF; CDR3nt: TGTGCCAGCAGTGCGGGGGCTGCCCGGCAAGAGACCCAGTACTTC
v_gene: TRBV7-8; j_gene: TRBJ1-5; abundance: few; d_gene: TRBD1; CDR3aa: CASSLGTGSSNQPQHF; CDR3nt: TGTGCCAGCAGCTTGGGGACAGGCTCTAGCAATCAGCCCCAGCATTTT
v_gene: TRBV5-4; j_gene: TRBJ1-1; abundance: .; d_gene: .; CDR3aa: CASSRGFTEAFF; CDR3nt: TGTGCCAGCAGCCGCGGGTTCACTGAAGCTTTCTTT